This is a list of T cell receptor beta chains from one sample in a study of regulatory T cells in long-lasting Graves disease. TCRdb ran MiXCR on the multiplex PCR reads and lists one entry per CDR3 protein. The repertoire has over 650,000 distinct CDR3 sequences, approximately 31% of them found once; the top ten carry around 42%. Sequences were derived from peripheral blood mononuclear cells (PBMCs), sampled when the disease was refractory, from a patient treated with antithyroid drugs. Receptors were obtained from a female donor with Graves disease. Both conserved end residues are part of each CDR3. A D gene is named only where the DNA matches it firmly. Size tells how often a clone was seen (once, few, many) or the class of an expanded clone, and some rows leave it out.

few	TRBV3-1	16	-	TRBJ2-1	TGTGCCAGCAGCCAAGGAATATCACGGGACCCCAATGAGCAGTTCTTC	CASSQGISRDPNEQFF
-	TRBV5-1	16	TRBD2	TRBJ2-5	TGCGCCAGCAGCCCACGACTAGCGGGGTACCAAGAGACCCAGTACTTC	CASSPRLAGYQETQYF
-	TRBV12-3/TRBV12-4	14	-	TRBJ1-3	TGTGCCAGCAGTTCCAGGGGTTCTGGAAACACCATATATTTT	CASSSRGSGNTIYF
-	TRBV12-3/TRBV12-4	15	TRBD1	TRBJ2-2	TGTGCCAGCAGTCACAGGGGCTCCACCACCGGGGAGCTGTTTTTT	CASSHRGSTTGELFF
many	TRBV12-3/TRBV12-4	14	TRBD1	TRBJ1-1	TGTGCCAGCAGCGCACAGGGGGCGGCCACTGAAGCTTTCTTT	CASSAQGAATEAFF
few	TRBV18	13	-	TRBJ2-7	TGTGCCAGCTCACCGGGACCGGGCTACGAGCAGTACTTC	CASSPGPGYEQYF
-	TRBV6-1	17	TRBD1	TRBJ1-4	TGTGCCAGCAGTCCCTGGGCGGACAGGGGAGTGAAAGAAAAACTGTTTTTT	CASSPWADRGVKEKLFF
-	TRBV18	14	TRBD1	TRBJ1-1	TGTGCCAGCTCACCCCTACAGGGGACGACTGAAGCTTTCTTT	CASSPLQGTTEAFF
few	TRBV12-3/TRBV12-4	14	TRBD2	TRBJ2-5	TGTGCCAGCAGACCCGGGGGGATCGAAGAGACCCAGTACTTC	CASRPGGIEETQYF
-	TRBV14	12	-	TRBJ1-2	TGTGCCAGCAGCCAAGTGGGGATTGGCTACACCTTC	CASSQVGIGYTF
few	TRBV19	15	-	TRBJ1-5	TGTGCCAGTAGTATAATCGACCGGGACAATCAGCCCCAGCATTTT	CASSIIDRDNQPQHF
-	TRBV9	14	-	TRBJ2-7	TGTGCCAGCAGCGTAGGGGTCACAGCCTACGAGCAGTACTTC	CASSVGVTAYEQYF
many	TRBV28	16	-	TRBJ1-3	TGTGCCAGCAGTCTAACGACCGAGAGCTCTGGAAACACCATATATTTT	CASSLTTESSGNTIYF
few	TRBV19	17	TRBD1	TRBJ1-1	TGTGCCAGTAGTATACTAGGACAGGGACCCCTGAACACTGAAGCTTTCTTT	CASSILGQGPLNTEAFF
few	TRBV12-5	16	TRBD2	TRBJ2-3	TGTGCTAGTGGTTGGGCACTAGCGGGAGGCACAGATACGCAGTATTTT	CASGWALAGGTDTQYF
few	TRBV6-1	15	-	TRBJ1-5	TGTGCCAGCAGTGAAGCGTGGGGGCCTGAGCAGCCCCAGCATTTT	CASSEAWGPEQPQHF
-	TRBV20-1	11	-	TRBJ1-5	TGCAGTGCTGCAGGGGATCAGCCCCAGCATTTT	CSAAGDQPQHF
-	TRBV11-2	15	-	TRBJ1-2	TGTGCCAGCAGCGGAGGTTGGACAGCCGCGTATGGCTACACCTTC	CASSGGWTAAYGYTF
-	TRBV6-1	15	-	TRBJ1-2	TGTGCCAGCAGTCTGATAGGGGGGGCGGACTATGGCTACACCTTC	CASSLIGGADYGYTF
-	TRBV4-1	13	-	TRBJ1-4	TGCGCCAGCAGCCAAAACCTCGGAGAAAAACTGTTTTTT	CASSQNLGEKLFF
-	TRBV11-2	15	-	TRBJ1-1	TGTGCCAGCAGCTCACTGCGCTGGGGAAGGGGTGAAGCTTTCTTT	CASSSLRWGRGEAFF
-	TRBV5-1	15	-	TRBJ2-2	TGCGCCAGCAGCTTGGTCGGCAAGAACACCGGGGAGCTGTTTTTT	CASSLVGKNTGELFF
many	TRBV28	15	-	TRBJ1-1	TGTGCCAGCAGTTTGGGGGGAAACCTTTGGACTGAAGCTTTCTTT	CASSLGGNLWTEAFF
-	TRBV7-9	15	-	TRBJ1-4	TGTGCCAGCAGCTCGAGGGGTCCAACTAATGAAAAACTGTTTTTT	CASSSRGPTNEKLFF
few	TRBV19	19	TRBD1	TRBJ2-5	TGTGCCAGTAGTATCCGTCGACGGGGGACAGGCTTCTCAAAGGAGACCCAGTACTTC	CASSIRRRGTGFSKETQYF
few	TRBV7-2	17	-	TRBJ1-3	TGTGCCAGCAGCTTATTAGCCCTCGCCAGCTCTGGAAACACCATATATTTT	CASSLLALASSGNTIYF
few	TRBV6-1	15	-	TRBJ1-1	TGTGCCAGCAGTCCGCTCGGAGGGCTGAGCACTGAAGCTTTCTTT	CASSPLGGLSTEAFF
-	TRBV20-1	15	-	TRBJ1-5	TGCAGTGCCAATTATGGGTGGGATAGCAATCAGCCCCAGCATTTT	CSANYGWDSNQPQHF
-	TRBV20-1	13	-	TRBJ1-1	TGCAGTGCTAGAGATCAGGGGTGGACTGAAGCTTTCTTT	CSARDQGWTEAFF
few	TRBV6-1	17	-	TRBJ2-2	TGTGCCAGCAGTGAATTTAGCACAGGGCCTTTGTACGGGGAGCTGTTTTTT	CASSEFSTGPLYGELFF
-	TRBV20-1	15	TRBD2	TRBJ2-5	TGCAGTGCTAGAGTCAGTGGGAGGGCCACGGAGACCCAGTACTTC	CSARVSGRATETQYF
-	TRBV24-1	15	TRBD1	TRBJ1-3	TGTGCCACCAGCGATACAGGGGAAAGAGGAAACACCATATATTTT	CATSDTGERGNTIYF
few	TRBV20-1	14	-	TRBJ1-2	TGCAGTGCTAGAGATGGGGGGAGTAACTATGGCTACACCTTC	CSARDGGSNYGYTF
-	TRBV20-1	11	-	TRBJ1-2	TGCAGTGCTAGCCTTCAGTCCCTCTACACCTTC	CSASLQSLYTF
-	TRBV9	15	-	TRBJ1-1	TGTGCCAGCAGCGTAGCAGGGGTCACGAACACTGAAGCTTTCTTT	CASSVAGVTNTEAFF
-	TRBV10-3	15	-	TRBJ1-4	TGTGCCATCAGCGCAGGGATGGATAGTAATGAAAAACTGTTTTTT	CAISAGMDSNEKLFF
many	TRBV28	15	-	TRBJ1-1	TGTGCCAGTCGCCTTCCGGGACGGATGAACACTGAAGCTTTCTTT	CASRLPGRMNTEAFF
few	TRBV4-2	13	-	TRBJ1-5	TGTGCCAGCAGCCAAACCCGGAATCAGCCCCAGCATTTT	CASSQTRNQPQHF
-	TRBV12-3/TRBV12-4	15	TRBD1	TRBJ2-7	TGTGCCAGCAGCAAAGACAGGGGGGACTCCTACGAGCAGTACTTC	CASSKDRGDSYEQYF
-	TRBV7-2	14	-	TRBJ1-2	TGTGCCAGCAGCTTGGGAAGGAGGATGTATGGCTACACCTTC	CASSLGRRMYGYTF